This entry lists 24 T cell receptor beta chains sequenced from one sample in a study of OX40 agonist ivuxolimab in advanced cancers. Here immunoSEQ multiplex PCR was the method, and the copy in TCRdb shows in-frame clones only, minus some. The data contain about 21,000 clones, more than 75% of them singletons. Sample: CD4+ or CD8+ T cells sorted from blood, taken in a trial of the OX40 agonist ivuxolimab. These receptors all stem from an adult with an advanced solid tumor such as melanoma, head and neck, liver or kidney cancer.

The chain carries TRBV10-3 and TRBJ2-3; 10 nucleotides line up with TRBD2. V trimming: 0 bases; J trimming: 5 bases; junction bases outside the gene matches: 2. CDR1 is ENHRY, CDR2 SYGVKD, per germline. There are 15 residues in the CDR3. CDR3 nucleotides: TGTGCCATCAGTGAGTCCCAGCGGGGGGGAGATACGCAGTATTTT. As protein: CAISESQRGGDTQYF.

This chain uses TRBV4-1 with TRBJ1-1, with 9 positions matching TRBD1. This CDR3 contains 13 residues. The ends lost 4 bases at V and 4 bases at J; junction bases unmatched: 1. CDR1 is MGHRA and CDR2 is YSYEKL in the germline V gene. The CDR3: CASSLQGATEAFF. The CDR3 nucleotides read TGCGCCAGCAGCCTACAGGGGGCCACTGAAGCTTTCTTT.

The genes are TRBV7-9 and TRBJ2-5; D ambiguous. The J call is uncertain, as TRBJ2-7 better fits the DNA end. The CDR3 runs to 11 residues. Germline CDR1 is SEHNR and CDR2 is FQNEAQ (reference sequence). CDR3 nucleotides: TGTGCCAGCAGTCACAGACACGAGCAGTACTTC. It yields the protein CASSHRHEQYF.

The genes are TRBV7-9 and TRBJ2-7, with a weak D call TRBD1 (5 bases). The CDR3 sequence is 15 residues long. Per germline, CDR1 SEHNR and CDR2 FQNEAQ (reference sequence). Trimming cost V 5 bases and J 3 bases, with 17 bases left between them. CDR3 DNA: TGTGCCAGCAGCCACGCCGACGACAGAGTCTACGAGCAGTACTTC. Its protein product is CASSHADDRVYEQYF.

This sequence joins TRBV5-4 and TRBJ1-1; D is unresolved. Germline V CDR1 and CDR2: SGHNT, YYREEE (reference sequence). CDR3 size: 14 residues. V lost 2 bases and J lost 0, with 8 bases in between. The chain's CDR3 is CASSFPGVNTEAFF. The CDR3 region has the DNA TGTGCCAGCAGCTTTCCAGGAGTGAACACTGAAGCTTTCTTT. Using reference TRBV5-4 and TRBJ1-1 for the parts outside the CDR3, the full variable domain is ETGVTQSPTHLIKTRGQQVTLRCSSQSGHNTVSWYQQALGQGPQFIFQYYREEENGRGNFPPRFSGLQFPNYSSELNVNALELDDSALYLCASSFPGVNTEAFFGQGTRLTVV.

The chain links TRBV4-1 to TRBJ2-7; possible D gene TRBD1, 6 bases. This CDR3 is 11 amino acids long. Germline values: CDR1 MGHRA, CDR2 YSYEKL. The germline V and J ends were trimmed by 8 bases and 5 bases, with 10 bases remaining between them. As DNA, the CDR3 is TGCGCCAGCTCACAGGGTAACGAGCAGTACTTC. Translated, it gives CASSQGNEQYF.

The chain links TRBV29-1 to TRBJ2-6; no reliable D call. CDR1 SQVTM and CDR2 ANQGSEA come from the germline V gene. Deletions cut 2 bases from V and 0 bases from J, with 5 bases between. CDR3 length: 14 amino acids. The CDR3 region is CSVEKDSGANVLTF. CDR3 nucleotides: TGCAGCGTTGAAAAGGACTCTGGGGCCAACGTCCTGACTTTC.

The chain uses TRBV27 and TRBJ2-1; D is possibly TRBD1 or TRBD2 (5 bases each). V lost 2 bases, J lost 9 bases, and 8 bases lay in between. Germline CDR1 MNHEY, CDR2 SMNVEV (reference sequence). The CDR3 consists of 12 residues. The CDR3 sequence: CASSLVGVEQFF. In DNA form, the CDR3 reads TGTGCCAGCAGTTTAGTGGGGGTTGAGCAGTTCTTC.

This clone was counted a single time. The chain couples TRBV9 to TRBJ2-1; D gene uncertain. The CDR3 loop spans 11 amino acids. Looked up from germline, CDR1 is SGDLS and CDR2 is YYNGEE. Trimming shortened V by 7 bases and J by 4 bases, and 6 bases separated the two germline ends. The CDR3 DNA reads TGTGCCAGCGGCCGATACAATGAGCAGTTCTTC. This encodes CASGRYNEQFF.

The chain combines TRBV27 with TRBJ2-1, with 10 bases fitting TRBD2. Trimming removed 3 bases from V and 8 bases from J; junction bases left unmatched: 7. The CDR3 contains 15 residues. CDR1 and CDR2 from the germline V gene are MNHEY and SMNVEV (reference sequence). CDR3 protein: CASSFTSGGGDEQFF. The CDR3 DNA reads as TGTGCCAGCAGTTTCACCAGCGGGGGGGGAGATGAGCAGTTCTTC.

DNA for the CDR3: TGTGCCAGCAGACAGGCTAGCGGGGAGCGACGGCAGTACTTC. Translation gives CASRQASGERRQYF. The chain uses TRBV11-2 and TRBJ2-7; 9 bases agree with TRBD2. V lost 6 bases and J lost 9; bases outside the gene matches: 12. This CDR3 contains 14 residues. Germline CDR1 and CDR2: SGHAT and FQNNGV.

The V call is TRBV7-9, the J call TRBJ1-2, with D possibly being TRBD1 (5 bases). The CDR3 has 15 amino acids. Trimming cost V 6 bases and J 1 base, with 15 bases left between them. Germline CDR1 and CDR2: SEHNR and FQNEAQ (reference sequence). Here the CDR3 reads CASSMDPGLNYGYTF. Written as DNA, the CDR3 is TGTGCCAGCAGTATGGACCCGGGGCTTAACTATGGCTACACCTTC.

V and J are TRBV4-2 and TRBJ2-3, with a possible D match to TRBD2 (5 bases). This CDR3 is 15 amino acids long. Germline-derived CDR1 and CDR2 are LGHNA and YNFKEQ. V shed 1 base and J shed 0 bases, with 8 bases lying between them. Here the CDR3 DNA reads TGTGCCAGCAGCCAAGCGGCGGGCAGCACAGATACGCAGTATTTT. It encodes CASSQAAGSTDTQYF.

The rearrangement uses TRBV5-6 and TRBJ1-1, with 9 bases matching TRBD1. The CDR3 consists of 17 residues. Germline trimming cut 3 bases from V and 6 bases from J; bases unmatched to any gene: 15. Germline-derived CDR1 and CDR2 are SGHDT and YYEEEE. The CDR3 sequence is CASSSHDQQGARAEAFF. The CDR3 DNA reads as TGTGCCAGCAGCTCCCACGACCAACAGGGGGCCAGGGCTGAAGCTTTCTTT.

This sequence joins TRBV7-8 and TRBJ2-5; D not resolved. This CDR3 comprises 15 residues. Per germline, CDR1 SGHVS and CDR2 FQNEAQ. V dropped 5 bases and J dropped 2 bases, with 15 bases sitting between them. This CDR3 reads CASSPGWTEQETQYF. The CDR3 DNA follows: TGTGCCAGCAGCCCGGGCTGGACGGAGCAAGAGACCCAGTACTTC. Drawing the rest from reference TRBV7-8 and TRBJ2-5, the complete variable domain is GAGVSQSPRYKVAKRGQDVALRCDPISGHVSLFWYQQALGQGPEFLTYFQNEAQLDKSGLPSDRFFAERPEGSVSTLKIQRTQQEDSAVYLCASSPGWTEQETQYFGPGTRLLVL.

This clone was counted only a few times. The CDR3 is CASSLVGSYEQYF. CDR3 nucleotide sequence: TGTGCCAGCAGCTTAGTTGGCTCCTACGAGCAGTACTTC. V is TRBV11-2 and J is TRBJ2-7, with unresolved D. The CDR3 contains 13 residues. Per the germline V gene, CDR1 is SGHAT and CDR2 is FQNNGV. Trimming removed 1 base from V and 0 bases from J, with 4 bases in between.

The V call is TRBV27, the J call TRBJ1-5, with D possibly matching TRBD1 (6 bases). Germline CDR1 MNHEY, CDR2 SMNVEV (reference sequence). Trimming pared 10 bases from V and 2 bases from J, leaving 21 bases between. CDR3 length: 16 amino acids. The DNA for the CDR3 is TGTGCCACCGGGCGAGAGCCCTCAGGGGGCAATCAGCCCCAGCATTTT. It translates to CATGREPSGGNQPQHF.

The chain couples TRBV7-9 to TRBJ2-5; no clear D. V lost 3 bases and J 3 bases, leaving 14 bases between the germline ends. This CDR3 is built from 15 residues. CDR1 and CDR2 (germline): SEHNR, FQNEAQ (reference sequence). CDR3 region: CASSLNFRSEETQYF. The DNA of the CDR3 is TGTGCCAGCAGCTTGAATTTCAGATCCGAAGAGACCCAGTACTTC.

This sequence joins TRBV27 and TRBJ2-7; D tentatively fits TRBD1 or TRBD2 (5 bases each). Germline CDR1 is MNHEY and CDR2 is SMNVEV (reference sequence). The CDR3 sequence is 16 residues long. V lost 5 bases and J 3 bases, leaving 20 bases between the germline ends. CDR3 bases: TGTGCCAGCAGTAGCGGAGCCATGGGGCTTATCTACGAGCAGTACTTC. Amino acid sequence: CASSSGAMGLIYEQYF.

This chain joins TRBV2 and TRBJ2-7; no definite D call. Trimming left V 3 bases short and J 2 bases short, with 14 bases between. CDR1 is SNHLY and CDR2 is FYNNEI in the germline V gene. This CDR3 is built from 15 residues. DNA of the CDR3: TGTGCCAGCAGTGAGAGTAGAGGCGGAACCTACGAGCAGTACTTC. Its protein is CASSESRGGTYEQYF.

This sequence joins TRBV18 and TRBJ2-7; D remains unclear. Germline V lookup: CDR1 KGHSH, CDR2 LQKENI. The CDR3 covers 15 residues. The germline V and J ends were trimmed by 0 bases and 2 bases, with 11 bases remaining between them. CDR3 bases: TGTGCCAGCTCACCACCAGGAACTGCCCCCTACGAGCAGTACTTC. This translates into CASSPPGTAPYEQYF.

CDR3 coding DNA: TGTGCCAGCAGTTCAGGAAGGTGGGGGCAAGGGTATGGCTACACCTTC. Translating it yields CASSSGRWGQGYGYTF. The chain carries TRBV28 and TRBJ1-2, with D possibly TRBD1 on 6 matching bases. V lost 4 bases to trimming and J lost 5 bases, with 20 bases between them. The CDR3 contains 16 residues. Germline assignment: CDR1 MDHEN and CDR2 SYDVKM.

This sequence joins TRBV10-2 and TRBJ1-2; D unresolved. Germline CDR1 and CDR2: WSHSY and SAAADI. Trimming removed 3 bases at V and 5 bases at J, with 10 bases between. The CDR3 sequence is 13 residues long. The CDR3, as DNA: TGCGCCAGCAGTGATGTATCGGGTTATGGCTACACCTTC. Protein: CASSDVSGYGYTF.

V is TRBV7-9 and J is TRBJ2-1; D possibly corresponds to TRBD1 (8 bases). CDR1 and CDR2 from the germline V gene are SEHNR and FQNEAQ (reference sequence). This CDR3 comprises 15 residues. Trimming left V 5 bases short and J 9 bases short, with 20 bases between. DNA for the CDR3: TGTGCCAGCAGCCATCACAGGGGGGGCAACGGTGAGCAGTTCTTC. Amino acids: CASSHHRGGNGEQFF.